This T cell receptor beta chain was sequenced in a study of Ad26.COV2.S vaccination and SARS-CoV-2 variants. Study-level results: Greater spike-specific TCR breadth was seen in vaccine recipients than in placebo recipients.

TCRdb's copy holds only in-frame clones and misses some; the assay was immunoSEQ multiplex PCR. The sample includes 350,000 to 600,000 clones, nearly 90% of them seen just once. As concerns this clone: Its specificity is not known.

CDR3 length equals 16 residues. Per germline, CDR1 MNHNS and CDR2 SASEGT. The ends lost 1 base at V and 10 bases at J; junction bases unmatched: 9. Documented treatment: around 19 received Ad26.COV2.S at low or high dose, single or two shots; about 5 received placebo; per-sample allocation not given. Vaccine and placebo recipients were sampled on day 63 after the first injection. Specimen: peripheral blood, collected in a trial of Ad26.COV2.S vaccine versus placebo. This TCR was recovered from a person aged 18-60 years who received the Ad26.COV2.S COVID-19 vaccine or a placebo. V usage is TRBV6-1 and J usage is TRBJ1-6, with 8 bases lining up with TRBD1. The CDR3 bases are TGTGCCAGCAGTGAAGATCGGGCAGGGGGCGTCTCACCCCTCCACTTT. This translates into CASSEDRAGGVSPLHF.